Described below is a single T cell receptor beta chain sequence and its context. No antigen is known for it. This sample was included in a study of CD4+ T cells in melanoma. There are 14 residues in the CDR3. V lost 9 bases and J 4 bases, leaving 16 bases between the germline ends. Per the germline V gene, CDR1 is MNHNS and CDR2 is SASEGT. Overall study results and limits: A reported correlation linked neoantigen-specific CD4+ T cells to CD8+, macrophage and B cell function. Neoantigen-specific CD4+ T cells in melanoma reportedly had diverse differentiation states.

Profiled with immunoSEQ multiplex PCR; TCRdb holds only in-frame clones, not every one. The sample lists more than 3,500 clones, 73% occurring once. V and J are TRBV6-1 and TRBJ1-5, with D maybe TRBD1 (5 bases). The origin of this receptor is a human donor with melanoma. Sequences were obtained from tumor tissue. The CDR3 DNA sequence: TGTGCCAGAAACATACGGGGGAGAAATCAGCCCCAGCATTTT. It yields the protein CARNIRGRNQPQHF.